This entry concerns a single T cell receptor beta chain. Its antigen is currently unknown. Clones were read by immunoSEQ multiplex PCR, and TCRdb kept only the in-frame ones, dropping some. The top ten hold 4.4% of the sample, which has some 150,000 clones, around 90% seen once. The CDR3 contains 15 residues. The germline V gene has CDR1 SNHLY and CDR2 FYNNEI. V was pared by 9 bases and J by 1 base, with 18 bases between. The data originate from a study of T cell responses to AZD1222 COVID-19 vaccine. Regarding the study as a whole: At 160-218 and 743-854, vaccine-associated CD4 TCRs were dominant, and they spanned spike. At study baseline, merely over 5 AZD1222 recipients were seropositive. Once two AZD1222 doses were given, Spike-specific TCR breadth and depth went up. Females outnumbered males among donors, who were mostly white British; clonal diversity was possibly underestimated.

This clonotype was obtained from an adult in good health. The starting material was peripheral blood, obtained on day 0 of MenACWY control vaccination. This chain joins TRBV2 and TRBJ1-2, with a tentative D call TRBD1 (6 bases). The CDR3, as DNA: TGTGCCAGTAAAAGACAGGAAACCTTTAACTATGGCTACACCTTC. As protein: CASKRQETFNYGYTF.